This paragraph covers one T cell receptor (beta chain) sequence. What it binds is unknown. This sample is drawn from a study of cytomegalovirus exposure and HLA in healthy donors. Findings and caveats of the study: Being productive about 87% or about 30% of the time was typical of most TCR beta V segments in an earlier analysis.

PCR involved 60 Vbeta and 13 Jbeta primers. Repertoires were generated with immunoSEQ multiplex PCR, while TCRdb's copy carries only in-frame clones and drops some. The sample lists approximately 100,000 clones, over 60% occurring once. This CDR3 is 15 amino acids long. J lost 6 bases, V lost 6 bases, and 4 bases had no gene match. Germline lookup yields CDR1 LNHDA and CDR2 SQIVND (reference sequence). The rearrangement uses TRBV19 and TRBJ1-6; TRBD1 matches at 11 bases. What was sequenced was PBMCs. This TCR came from a man in his 60s in good health and CMV-seropositive. CDR3 region: CASRLDRGLNSPLHF. CDR3 nucleotide sequence: TGTGCCAGTAGATTGGACAGGGGGCTTAATTCACCCCTCCACTTT.